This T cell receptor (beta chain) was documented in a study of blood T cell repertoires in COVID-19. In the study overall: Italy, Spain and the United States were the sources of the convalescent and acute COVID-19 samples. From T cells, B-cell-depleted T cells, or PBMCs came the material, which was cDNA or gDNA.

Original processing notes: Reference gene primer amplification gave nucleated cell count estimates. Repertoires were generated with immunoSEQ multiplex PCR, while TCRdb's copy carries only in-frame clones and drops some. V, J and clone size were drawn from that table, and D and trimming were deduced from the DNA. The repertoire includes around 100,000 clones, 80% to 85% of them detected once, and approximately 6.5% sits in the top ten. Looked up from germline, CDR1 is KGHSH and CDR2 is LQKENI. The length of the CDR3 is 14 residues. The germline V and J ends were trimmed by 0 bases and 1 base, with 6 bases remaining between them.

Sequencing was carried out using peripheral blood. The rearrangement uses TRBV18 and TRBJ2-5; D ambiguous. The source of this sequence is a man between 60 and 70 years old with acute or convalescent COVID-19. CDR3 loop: CASSPPNFQETQYF. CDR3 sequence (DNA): TGTGCCAGCTCACCACCTAATTTCCAAGAGACCCAGTACTTC.